This T cell receptor (beta chain) was captured by sequencing in a study of control samples from healthy donors and cancer patients. TCRdb's copy holds only in-frame clones and misses some; the assay was immunoSEQ multiplex PCR. The sample has 90,000 or so clones, about 88% seen once; the top ten hold roughly 14%. From germline, CDR1 is MNHEY and CDR2 SMNVEV (reference sequence). Trimming shortened V by 6 bases and J by 1 base, and 15 bases separated the two germline ends. The CDR3 contains 15 residues. The rearrangement uses TRBV27 and TRBJ1-1; D uncertain. The clonotype was recovered from a woman between 65 and 79 years old in good health. The sequenced sample consisted of blood. The CDR3 reads CASSALMGWNTEAFF. CDR3 in DNA: TGTGCCAGCAGCGCCCTAATGGGTTGGAACACTGAAGCTTTCTTT.